The entry below gives a single T cell receptor beta chain sequence along with its context. The data stem from a study of blood T cell repertoires in COVID-19. About the study: Sites in the United States, Italy and Spain provided acute and convalescent COVID-19 samples. The analysed material was cDNA or gDNA that came from T cells, B-cell-depleted T cells, or PBMCs.

Assay used: immunoSEQ multiplex PCR; TCRdb lists only in-frame clones, some missing. The sample has 310,000 or so clones, around 90% seen once. CDR3 length: 15 amino acids. Germline V gene lookup returns CDR1 MDHEN and CDR2 SYDVKM. Trimming cost V 10 bases and J 2 bases, with 15 bases left between them. All enrollees were roughly 18 to 90 years old and from around 25 US areas. Participants had their cohort set by participant-reported clinical history. The chain recombines TRBV28 with TRBJ1-6; D is undetermined. The receptor was derived from a woman between 18 and 29 years old with acute COVID-19. Sequencing was performed on PBMCs or T cells enriched from blood (not recorded which). CDR3 coding DNA: TGTGCCACCCGAACCACGGGGACCTATAATTCACCCCTCCACTTT. As protein: CATRTTGTYNSPLHF.